This is a list of T cell receptor beta chains from one sample in a study of blood T cell repertoires in COVID-19. Some clones are missing from TCRdb's copy, which holds only in-frame ones; the method was immunoSEQ multiplex PCR. The sample shows approximately 240,000 clones, around 90% of them seen only once. The sample was PBMCs or T cells enriched from blood (not recorded which). The receptors shown here come from a woman aged 25 to 39 with acute COVID-19. The CDR3 runs from the conserved cysteine through the conserved F or W. D genes are given only for firm matches. Rows give clone size only sometimes, using once, few, many, or a class for an expanded clone.

15	TRBV6-5	.	TRBJ1-5	.	CASSWGDGNNQPQHF	TGTGCCAGCAGTTGGGGGGACGGAAACAATCAGCCCCAGCATTTT
15	TRBV7-6	.	TRBJ1-4	.	CASSLGGRVDEKLFF	TGTGCCAGCAGCTTAGGTGGCAGGGTGGATGAAAAACTGTTTTTT
14	TRBV29-1	.	TRBJ1-2	.	CSVEGGGDSYGYTF	TGCAGCGTTGAAGGCGGGGGAGATTCCTATGGCTACACCTTC
15	TRBV6-2/TRBV6-3	.	TRBJ2-5	.	CASSDGAGVRETQYF	TGTGCCAGCAGCGATGGGGCAGGGGTAAGGGAGACCCAGTACTTC
15	TRBV5-1	TRBD2	TRBJ2-2	.	CASNPTSGGAGELFF	TGCGCCAGCAACCCGACTAGCGGGGGCGCCGGGGAGCTGTTTTTT
16	TRBV4-2	TRBD2	TRBJ2-1	.	CASSHPSGGGFNEQFF	TGTGCCAGCAGCCACCCTAGCGGCGGGGGGTTCAATGAGCAGTTCTTC
15	TRBV18	.	TRBJ2-7	once	CASSPKTVSLYEQYF	TGTGCCAGCTCACCAAAGACAGTCTCTCTGTACGAGCAGTACTTC
16	TRBV5-6	.	TRBJ2-3	once	CASSLRRTGGTDTQYF	TGTGCCAGCAGCTTACGGCGCACCGGGGGTACAGATACGCAGTATTTT
20	TRBV4-2	TRBD2	TRBJ2-3	.	CASSSTFRASGGASTDTQYF	TGTGCCAGCAGCTCTACGTTTCGGGCTAGCGGGGGGGCGAGCACAGATACGCAGTATTTT
12	TRBV19	TRBD1	TRBJ1-2	.	CASNTGGIGYTF	TGTGCCAGTAACACAGGGGGTATTGGCTACACCTTC
15	TRBV29-1	.	TRBJ2-1	.	CSAVGSGRSYNEQFF	TGCAGCGCAGTTGGAAGCGGGCGTTCCTACAATGAGCAGTTCTTC
13	TRBV3-1/TRBV3-2	TRBD1	TRBJ2-1	.	CASSRSGQDEQFF	TGTGCCAGCAGCCGCTCAGGACAGGATGAGCAGTTCTTC
15	TRBV4-1	TRBD1	TRBJ1-4	.	CASSQEGLGQGKLFF	TGCGCCAGCAGCCAAGAAGGGCTGGGACAGGGAAAACTGTTTTTT
22	TRBV28	.	TRBJ2-7	.	CASSSLSVGVGNRGLGGLEQYF	TGTGCCAGCAGTTCACTCTCGGTGGGTGTCGGAAACCGAGGACTAGGGGGGCTCGAGCAGTACTTC
12	TRBV15	.	TRBJ2-5	.	CATSRGGETQYF	TGTGCCACCAGCAGAGGAGGGGAGACCCAGTACTTC
17	TRBV5-1	TRBD1	TRBJ1-2	few	CASSWTGTGGASQGYTF	TGCGCCAGCAGCTGGACCGGGACAGGGGGCGCGTCACAAGGCTACACCTTC
13	TRBV19	.	TRBJ2-3	.	CASSFAGGDTQYF	TGTGCCAGTAGTTTCGCCGGAGGAGATACGCAGTATTTT
15	TRBV5-1	TRBD2	TRBJ2-1	.	CASSWTSGTSLEQFF	TGCGCCAGCAGCTGGACTAGCGGGACTTCGCTTGAGCAGTTCTTC